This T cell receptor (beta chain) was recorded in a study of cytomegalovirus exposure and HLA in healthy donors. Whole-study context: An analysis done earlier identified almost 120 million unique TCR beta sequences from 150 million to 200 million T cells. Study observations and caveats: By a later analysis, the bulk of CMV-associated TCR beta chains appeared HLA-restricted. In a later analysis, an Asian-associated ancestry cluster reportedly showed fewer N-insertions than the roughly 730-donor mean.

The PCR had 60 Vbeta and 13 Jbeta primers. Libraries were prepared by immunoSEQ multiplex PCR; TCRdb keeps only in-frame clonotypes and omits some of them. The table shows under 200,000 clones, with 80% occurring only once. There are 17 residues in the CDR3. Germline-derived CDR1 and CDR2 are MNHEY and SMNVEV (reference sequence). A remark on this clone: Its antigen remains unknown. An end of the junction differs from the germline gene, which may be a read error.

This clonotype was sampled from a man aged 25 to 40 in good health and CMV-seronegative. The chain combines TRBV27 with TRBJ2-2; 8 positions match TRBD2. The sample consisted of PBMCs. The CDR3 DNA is TGTGCCAGCAGTTTTCTGGTAGCGGGAATGAAACACCGGGGAGCTGTTTTT. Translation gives CASSFLVAGMKHRGAVF.